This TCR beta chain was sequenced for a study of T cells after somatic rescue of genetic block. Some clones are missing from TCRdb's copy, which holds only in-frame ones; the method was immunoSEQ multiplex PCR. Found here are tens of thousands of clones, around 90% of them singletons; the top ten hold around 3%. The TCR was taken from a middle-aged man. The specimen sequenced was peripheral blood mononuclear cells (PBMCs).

CDR3 sequence reads: CASSSRTGETQYF. The CDR3 region has the DNA TGTGCCAGCAGCTCCCGGACGGGAGAGACCCAGTACTTC. The rearrangement joins TRBV7-2 to TRBJ2-5; no clear D gene. Germline CDR1 SGHTA, CDR2 FQGNSA. This CDR3 has 13 amino acids. V gave up 4 bases and J gave up 4 bases, with 10 bases separating them.